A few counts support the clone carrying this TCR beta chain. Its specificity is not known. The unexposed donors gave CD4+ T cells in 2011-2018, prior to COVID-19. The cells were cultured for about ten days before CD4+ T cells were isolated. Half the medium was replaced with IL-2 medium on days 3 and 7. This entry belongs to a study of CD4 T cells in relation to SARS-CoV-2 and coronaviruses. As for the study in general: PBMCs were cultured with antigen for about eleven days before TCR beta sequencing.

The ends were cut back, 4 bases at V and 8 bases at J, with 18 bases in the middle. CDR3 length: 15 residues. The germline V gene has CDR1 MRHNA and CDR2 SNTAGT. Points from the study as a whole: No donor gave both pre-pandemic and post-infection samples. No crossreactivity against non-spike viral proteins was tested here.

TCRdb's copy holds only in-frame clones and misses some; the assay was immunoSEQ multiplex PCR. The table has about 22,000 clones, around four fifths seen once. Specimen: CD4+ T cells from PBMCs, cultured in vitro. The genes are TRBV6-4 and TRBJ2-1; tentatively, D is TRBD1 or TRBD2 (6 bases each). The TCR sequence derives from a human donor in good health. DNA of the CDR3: TGTGCCAGCAGTGGGGGAAAGGACGGGGGCGATGAGCAGTTCTTC. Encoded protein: CASSGGKDGGDEQFF.